This TCR beta chain was profiled in a study of Tregs in tolerant kidney transplant recipients. This clone is a singleton in its sample. The protocol was immunoSEQ multiplex PCR, while the TCRdb copy is restricted to in-frame clones and leaves out a portion. The data hold 90,000 to 150,000 clones, with about 91% observed a single time. This CDR3 is built from 14 residues. In germline, CDR1 is SNHLY, CDR2 FYNNEI. V gave up 9 bases and J gave up 0 bases, with 15 bases separating them. The specimen was CD4+ T cells from blood. This chain links TRBV2 with TRBJ2-7; weak D call: TRBD1 (5 bases). This sequence originates from a human donor in good health. This chain's CDR3 is CASRQRPSSYEQYF. The CDR3 DNA reads as TGTGCCAGTAGACAGAGACCTAGCTCCTACGAGCAGTACTTC.